This is a list of T cell receptor beta chains from one sample in a study of blood T cells in healthy people across ages. TCRdb independently ran MiXCR on the 5' RACE reads; one entry per CDR3 protein. The sample includes around 1,700,000 distinct CDR3 sequences, under 30% of them seen just once. Sequencing used blood. The origin of the receptors is a woman aged 25-40 years in good health. CDR3s include the opening cysteine and the closing phenylalanine or tryptophan. A D gene is named only where the DNA matches it firmly. Clone size, where shown, is once, few, many, or a class for clones that have expanded.

>TRBV7-2|-|TRBD2|TRBJ2-2
TGTGCCAGCAGCGCGCCGGGACTAGCGGCAATGACCGGGGAGCTGTTTTTT
CASSAPGLAAMTGELFF
>TRBV7-2|-|-|TRBJ2-1
TGTGCCGGCAGCTCTCGGCCCGGGGATGAGTTCTTC
CAGSSRPGDEFF
>TRBV5-5|-|TRBD1|TRBJ2-5
TGTGCCAGCAGCGAACAGGGGGCTGCCGAGACCCAGTACTTC
CASSEQGAAETQYF
>TRBV7-2|-|-|TRBJ2-7
TGTGCCAGCAGCTTGTGGGGAGACCACGAGCAGTACTTC
CASSLWGDHEQYF
>TRBV6-5|many|TRBD1|TRBJ2-7
TGTGCCAGCACTCGGACAGGGGCCTACGAGCAGTACTTC
CASTRTGAYEQYF
>TRBV5-5|few|-|TRBJ2-5
TGTGCCGGCAGCTTCGGGGGAAGAGAGACCCAGTACTTC
CAGSFGGRETQYF
>TRBV28|few|-|TRBJ2-4
TGTGCCAGCAGAAGTTTGAAAAACATTCAGTACTTC
CASRSLKNIQYF
>TRBV20-1|few|-|TRBJ2-1
TGCACCGCCGGCCCCTCCTACAATGAGCAGTTCTTC
CTAGPSYNEQFF
>TRBV12-3/TRBV12-4|-|-|TRBJ2-3
TGTGCCAGCGGCAGGAGAGTGGGTTCAGATGTGCAGTATTTT
CASGRRVGSDVQYF
>TRBV5-1|-|TRBD1|TRBJ1-6
TGCGCCAGCAGGACAGGGGGGGATAATTCACCCCTCCACTTT
CASRTGGDNSPLHF
>TRBV2|-|TRBD1|TRBJ1-2
TGTGCCAGTAGAAGGGGGCCAGAGGGCTACACCTTC
CASRRGPEGYTF
>TRBV19|-|TRBD2|TRBJ2-1
TGTGCCAGTAGTATTGTTACTAGCGGGGACGATGAGCGGTTCTTC
CASSIVTSGDDERFF
>TRBV20-1|many|-|TRBJ2-7
TGCAGTGCTGGGGCTGGGGACACCGCCTCCTACGAGCAGTACTTC
CSAGAGDTASYEQYF
>TRBV7-6|-|TRBD2|TRBJ2-7
TGTGCCAGCAGCACGACTAGCGGGAGCCTCCCCTACGAGCAGTACTTC
CASSTTSGSLPYEQYF
>TRBV12-3/TRBV12-4|many|-|TRBJ2-1
TGTGCCAGCAGTTTTAGGACGGGGGAGTACAATGAGCAGTTCTTC
CASSFRTGEYNEQFF
>TRBV18|few|-|TRBJ1-5
TGTGCCAGCTCCTCATTAAACGAGGGCCAGCCCCAGCATTTT
CASSSLNEGQPQHF
>TRBV20-1|-|TRBD2|TRBJ2-3
TGCAGCAGACTAGCGGGACCCACAGATACGCAGTATTTT
CSRLAGPTDTQYF
>TRBV14|few|-|TRBJ2-3
TGTGCCAGCAGCCAAGATAAGTCGGGACTTCGCACAGATACGCAGTATTTT
CASSQDKSGLRTDTQYF
>TRBV15|-|-|TRBJ2-7
TGTGCCACCAGCAGGACGAGGGCTAGGAACTCCTACGAGCAGTACTTC
CATSRTRARNSYEQYF